A selection of T cell receptor beta chains follows, all from one sample in a study of T-cell reconstitution after alpha-beta-depleted transplantation in children. TCRdb re-derived calls from the PCR reads in MiXCR, one entry per CDR3 protein. The repertoire holds fewer than 150,000 distinct CDR3 sequences, roughly 23% seen once, with roughly a tenth in the top ten. The material sequenced was PBMCs, mostly from graft donor cells, taken 180 days after TCRalphabeta/CD19-depleted stem cell transplant. The receptors derive from a male patient aged 2-10 years who had a stem cell transplant for chronic granulomatous disease, so the T cells may come from the graft donor. CDR3s include the opening cysteine and the closing phenylalanine or tryptophan. The D gene is left open where the match is weak. Some rows have no size entry. The others give once, few or many, or a class for an expanded clone.

d_call	v_call	j_call	clone_size	cdr3_aa
-	TRBV12-3/TRBV12-4	TRBJ1-1	many	CASTLGGLDPEAFF
TRBD2	TRBV12-3/TRBV12-4	TRBJ2-7	-	CASSPGTTTEQYF
-	TRBV7-6	TRBJ1-1	-	CASSRTLVTEAFF
TRBD1	TRBV9	TRBJ2-1	-	CASSPANRGHEQFF
TRBD2	TRBV10-3	TRBJ2-7	-	CAISEIAGVYEQYF
-	TRBV6-2/TRBV6-3	TRBJ1-1	few	CASSFGRLNTEAFF
-	TRBV12-3/TRBV12-4	TRBJ2-3	many	CASSLGWVGDTQYF
TRBD1	TRBV29-1	TRBJ1-5	-	CSAWTGRENQPQHF
TRBD2	TRBV12-3/TRBV12-4	TRBJ2-3	many	CASSFLAGGDTQYF
TRBD1	TRBV20-1	TRBJ1-1	few	CSAPGGPTEAFF
TRBD1	TRBV27	TRBJ2-7	few	CASSSTGGVSEQYF
TRBD1	TRBV11-2	TRBJ2-5	many	CASSLDRFRQGEETQYF
-	TRBV20-1	TRBJ2-7	many	CSARGGSFEQYF
-	TRBV5-1	TRBJ2-7	-	CASSFGRGNEQYF
-	TRBV5-1	TRBJ2-1	-	CASSSGTFHGEQFF
-	TRBV5-5	TRBJ2-1	-	CASSLSHQERFF
-	TRBV5-1	TRBJ2-1	many	CASSPYPSDRSSYNEQFF
-	TRBV6-5	TRBJ1-4	many	CASSYLTGLNEKLFF
TRBD2	TRBV4-2	TRBJ2-4	few	CASSQTGTSGRGKNIQYF
TRBD2	TRBV20-1	TRBJ2-1	many	CSARAGSGSSYNEQFF